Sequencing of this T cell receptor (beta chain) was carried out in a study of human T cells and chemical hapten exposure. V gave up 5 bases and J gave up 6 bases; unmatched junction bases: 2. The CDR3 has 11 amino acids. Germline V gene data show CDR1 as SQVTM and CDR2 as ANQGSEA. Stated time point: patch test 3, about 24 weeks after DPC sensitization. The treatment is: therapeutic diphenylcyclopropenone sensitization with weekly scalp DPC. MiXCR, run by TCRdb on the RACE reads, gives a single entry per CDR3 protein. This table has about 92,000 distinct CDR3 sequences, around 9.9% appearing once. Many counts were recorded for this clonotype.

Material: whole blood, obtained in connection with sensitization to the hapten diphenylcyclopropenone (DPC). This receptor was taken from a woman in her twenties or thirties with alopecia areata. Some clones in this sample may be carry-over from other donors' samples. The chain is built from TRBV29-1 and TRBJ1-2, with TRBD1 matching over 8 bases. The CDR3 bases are TGCAGCGTTTTACAGGGGGATGGCTACACCTTC. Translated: CSVLQGDGYTF.